One T cell receptor (beta chain) is described in this entry. Its antigen remains unidentified. Extracted from the samples, RNA was reverse transcribed into cDNA to serve as the sequencing template. The assay was immunoSEQ multiplex PCR, and TCRdb's table has in-frame clones only and misses some. The table shows 100,000 to 150,000 clones, with approximately 60% occurring only once. This specimen belongs to a study of CD8+ T cells in alopecia areata. Overall study context: The SALT score measured affected scalp surface percentage in treated patients. Findings and limits, study-wide: Among the 100 top clones, expanded CD8+ clones, like scalp clonality, were significantly decreased by tofacitinib.

Stated treatment: oral pan-JAK inhibitor, 5-10 mg twice daily. This CDR3 contains 16 residues. The V segment lost 5 bases and the J segment 0 bases; nucleotides outside the gene matches: 7. Germline V CDR1 and CDR2: KGHSH, LQKENI. This specimen was CD4+ T cells sorted from blood, taken at week 4, from a patient treated with tofacitinib. The origin of this receptor is a human donor with alopecia areata. V gene TRBV18 combines with J gene TRBJ2-1, with 7 bases fitting TRBD2. CDR3 region: CASSNLAVSSYNEQFF. DNA for the CDR3: TGTGCCAGCTCAAACCTAGCGGTGAGCTCCTACAATGAGCAGTTCTTC.